A single sample is the source of the 8 T cell receptor beta chains below, sequenced in a study of T cells after yellow fever vaccination. TCRdb passed the 5' RACE reads through MiXCR, listing each CDR3 protein once. The table has 300,000 to 350,000 distinct CDR3 sequences, about 4.5% seen once. This specimen consisted of PBMCs, obtained 15 days after the yellow fever booster vaccination. The source is a man younger than 35 who received the YFV17D yellow fever vaccine.

At least ten counts were recorded for this clonotype. This chain connects TRBV4-1 to TRBJ2-7; the D is unclear. The CDR3 covers 15 residues. CDR1 and CDR2 (germline): MGHRA, YSYEKL. The V end lost 0 bases, the J end lost 3 bases, and 12 bases lay between the germline ends. The CDR3 DNA reads TGCGCCAGCAGCCAAGATGGGGTCCGCGTCTACGAGCAGTACTTC. Its protein product is CASSQDGVRVYEQYF.

In this sample, this clonotype turned up many times. The chain joins TRBV25-1 to TRBJ1-2; D remains ambiguous. Germline-derived CDR1 and CDR2 are MGHDK and SYGVNS. The CDR3 loop spans 13 amino acids. Trimming left V 6 bases short and J 4 bases short, with 12 bases between. CDR3 nucleotides: TGTGCCAGCAGAAGCAATACGGCCTATGGCTACACCTTC. Its protein product is CASRSNTAYGYTF.

This chain links TRBV24-1 with TRBJ1-1, with D unresolved. Germline V gene sequence: CDR1 KGHDR, CDR2 SFDVKD. CDR3 length equals 16 residues. Between the trimmed V and J ends, which lost 4 bases and 2 bases, there was a span of 16 bases. The CDR3 protein is CATSDGYISSNTEAFF. Written as DNA, the CDR3 is TGTGCCACCAGTGACGGATACATCAGTAGCAACACTGAAGCTTTCTTT.

Ten or more counts support this clonotype. J is TRBJ2-3 and V is TRBV12-3 or TRBV12-4; 7 bases match TRBD1. The V gene end was trimmed by 6 bases and the J gene end by 2 bases; junction bases not matched to a gene: 8. CDR3 size: 15 residues. In nucleotides, the CDR3 is TGTGCCAGCAGGGCCGACAGGGCTCCCACAGATACGCAGTATTTT. This gives the protein CASRADRAPTDTQYF.

The sample holds a few counts of this clonotype. The chain couples TRBV4-2 to TRBJ1-3; D uncertain. This CDR3 has 15 amino acids. CDR1 LGHNA and CDR2 YNFKEQ come from the germline V gene. The V end lost 3 bases, the J end lost 0 bases, and 9 bases lay between the germline ends. For the CDR3, the DNA is TGTGCCAGCAGCCAGGAAATGAGCTCTGGAAACACCATATATTTT. Translation gives CASSQEMSSGNTIYF.

This chain uses TRBV6-6 with TRBJ1-2; 7 nucleotides agree with TRBD1. This CDR3 has 15 residues. The germline V gene has CDR1 MNHNY and CDR2 SVGAGI (reference sequence). Unmatched junction bases numbered 10, after V lost 5 bases and J lost 4 bases. The CDR3 region is CASSPGQALGYGYTF. CDR3 nucleotide sequence: TGTGCCAGCAGTCCCGGACAGGCCCTCGGCTATGGCTACACCTTC.

This clonotype was seen many times. The J gene is TRBJ2-5, the V gene TRBV30; 8 bases line up with TRBD1. This CDR3 is 15 amino acids long. The trim removed 3 bases at V and 5 bases at J, leaving 11 bases unmatched. The germline V gene encodes CDR1 GTSNPN and CDR2 SVGIG (reference sequence). The chain's CDR3 is CAWRETGAMVETQYF. DNA for the CDR3: TGTGCCTGGAGGGAGACAGGGGCTATGGTGGAGACCCAGTACTTC.

The chain employs TRBV3-1 and TRBJ1-6, with D unclear. Germline values: CDR1 LGHDT, CDR2 YNNKEL (reference sequence). The CDR3 length is 13 residues. Deletions cut 1 base from V and 7 bases from J, with 5 bases between. In DNA form, the CDR3 reads TGTGCCAGCAGCCAAGCCGGCAATTCACCCCTCCACTTT. It yields the protein CASSQAGNSPLHF.